This is a list of T cell receptor beta chains from one sample in a study of cytomegalovirus exposure and HLA in healthy donors. TCRdb's table, derived via immunoSEQ multiplex PCR, lists solely in-frame clones and lacks some. The sample yields around 140,000 clones, 70% to 85% seen once. The specimen sequenced was PBMCs. The receptor set was obtained from a male donor in good health and CMV-seropositive. CDR3s include the opening cysteine and the closing phenylalanine or tryptophan. Fields, in order: clone size, V gene, D gene, J gene, CDR3 protein, CDR3 DNA. The D gene is left open where the match is weak. For some rows the clone size is stated as once, few or many, or as a class when expanded; others skip it.

>.|TRBV9|.|TRBJ1-1
CASSQTLNTEAFF
TGTGCCAGCAGCCAAACTTTGAACACTGAAGCTTTCTTT
>.|TRBV7-2|TRBD1|TRBJ1-1
CASSDRGRNTEAFF
TGTGCCAGCAGCGACAGGGGGAGGAACACTGAAGCTTTCTTT
>few|TRBV6-4|.|TRBJ1-2
CASSDSGVGGYTF
TGTGCCAGCAGTGACTCAGGGGTAGGCGGCTACACCTTC
>.|TRBV27|.|TRBJ2-3
CASGTERAYTQYF
TGTGCCAGCGGCACCGAGCGGGCCTATACGCAGTATTTT
>.|TRBV28|TRBD1|TRBJ1-1
CASSLDDRVNTEAFF
TGTGCCAGCAGTTTAGACGACAGGGTGAACACTGAAGCTTTCTTT
>.|TRBV18|TRBD1|TRBJ2-1
CASSPSGQGGLRYEQFF
TGTGCCAGCTCCCCAAGCGGACAGGGGGGTCTCCGGTATGAGCAGTTCTTC
>.|TRBV7-2|TRBD2|TRBJ2-7
CASSRDLSGRYEQYF
TGTGCCAGCAGCCGGGACTTGAGCGGGAGATACGAGCAGTACTTC
>.|TRBV7-2|.|TRBJ1-1
CASSARVGNTEAFF
TGTGCCAGCAGCGCCAGGGTTGGTAACACTGAAGCTTTCTTT
>.|TRBV16|TRBD1|TRBJ1-5
CASSQSDRGQPQHF
TGTGCCAGCAGCCAAAGCGACAGGGGTCAGCCCCAGCATTTT
>.|TRBV28|.|TRBJ2-1
CATQRASSYNEQFF
TGTGCCACCCAGCGGGCCAGCTCCTACAATGAGCAGTTCTTC
>.|TRBV29-1|.|TRBJ1-2
CSVEGRVQANYGYTF
TGCAGCGTTGAAGGCCGGGTCCAAGCTAACTATGGCTACACCTTC
>few|TRBV7-8|TRBD1|TRBJ1-2
CASSPAGTGYGYTF
TGTGCCAGCAGCCCGGCCGGGACAGGCTATGGCTACACCTTC
>.|TRBV7-2|.|TRBJ1-6
CASSPRRGSYNSPLHF
TGTGCCAGCAGCCCCCGAAGGGGTTCCTATAATTCACCCCTCCACTTT
>.|TRBV9|.|TRBJ1-3
CASSVATPGHLGNTIYF
TGTGCCAGCAGCGTAGCTACCCCGGGACATCTCGGAAACACCATATATTTT
>.|TRBV9|.|TRBJ2-2
CASSVRSVGELFF
TGTGCCAGCAGCGTAAGATCGGTCGGGGAGCTGTTTTTT
>.|TRBV28|.|TRBJ2-5
CASSLYRGVWETQYF
TGTGCCAGCAGTTTATATAGGGGTGTGTGGGAGACCCAGTACTTC